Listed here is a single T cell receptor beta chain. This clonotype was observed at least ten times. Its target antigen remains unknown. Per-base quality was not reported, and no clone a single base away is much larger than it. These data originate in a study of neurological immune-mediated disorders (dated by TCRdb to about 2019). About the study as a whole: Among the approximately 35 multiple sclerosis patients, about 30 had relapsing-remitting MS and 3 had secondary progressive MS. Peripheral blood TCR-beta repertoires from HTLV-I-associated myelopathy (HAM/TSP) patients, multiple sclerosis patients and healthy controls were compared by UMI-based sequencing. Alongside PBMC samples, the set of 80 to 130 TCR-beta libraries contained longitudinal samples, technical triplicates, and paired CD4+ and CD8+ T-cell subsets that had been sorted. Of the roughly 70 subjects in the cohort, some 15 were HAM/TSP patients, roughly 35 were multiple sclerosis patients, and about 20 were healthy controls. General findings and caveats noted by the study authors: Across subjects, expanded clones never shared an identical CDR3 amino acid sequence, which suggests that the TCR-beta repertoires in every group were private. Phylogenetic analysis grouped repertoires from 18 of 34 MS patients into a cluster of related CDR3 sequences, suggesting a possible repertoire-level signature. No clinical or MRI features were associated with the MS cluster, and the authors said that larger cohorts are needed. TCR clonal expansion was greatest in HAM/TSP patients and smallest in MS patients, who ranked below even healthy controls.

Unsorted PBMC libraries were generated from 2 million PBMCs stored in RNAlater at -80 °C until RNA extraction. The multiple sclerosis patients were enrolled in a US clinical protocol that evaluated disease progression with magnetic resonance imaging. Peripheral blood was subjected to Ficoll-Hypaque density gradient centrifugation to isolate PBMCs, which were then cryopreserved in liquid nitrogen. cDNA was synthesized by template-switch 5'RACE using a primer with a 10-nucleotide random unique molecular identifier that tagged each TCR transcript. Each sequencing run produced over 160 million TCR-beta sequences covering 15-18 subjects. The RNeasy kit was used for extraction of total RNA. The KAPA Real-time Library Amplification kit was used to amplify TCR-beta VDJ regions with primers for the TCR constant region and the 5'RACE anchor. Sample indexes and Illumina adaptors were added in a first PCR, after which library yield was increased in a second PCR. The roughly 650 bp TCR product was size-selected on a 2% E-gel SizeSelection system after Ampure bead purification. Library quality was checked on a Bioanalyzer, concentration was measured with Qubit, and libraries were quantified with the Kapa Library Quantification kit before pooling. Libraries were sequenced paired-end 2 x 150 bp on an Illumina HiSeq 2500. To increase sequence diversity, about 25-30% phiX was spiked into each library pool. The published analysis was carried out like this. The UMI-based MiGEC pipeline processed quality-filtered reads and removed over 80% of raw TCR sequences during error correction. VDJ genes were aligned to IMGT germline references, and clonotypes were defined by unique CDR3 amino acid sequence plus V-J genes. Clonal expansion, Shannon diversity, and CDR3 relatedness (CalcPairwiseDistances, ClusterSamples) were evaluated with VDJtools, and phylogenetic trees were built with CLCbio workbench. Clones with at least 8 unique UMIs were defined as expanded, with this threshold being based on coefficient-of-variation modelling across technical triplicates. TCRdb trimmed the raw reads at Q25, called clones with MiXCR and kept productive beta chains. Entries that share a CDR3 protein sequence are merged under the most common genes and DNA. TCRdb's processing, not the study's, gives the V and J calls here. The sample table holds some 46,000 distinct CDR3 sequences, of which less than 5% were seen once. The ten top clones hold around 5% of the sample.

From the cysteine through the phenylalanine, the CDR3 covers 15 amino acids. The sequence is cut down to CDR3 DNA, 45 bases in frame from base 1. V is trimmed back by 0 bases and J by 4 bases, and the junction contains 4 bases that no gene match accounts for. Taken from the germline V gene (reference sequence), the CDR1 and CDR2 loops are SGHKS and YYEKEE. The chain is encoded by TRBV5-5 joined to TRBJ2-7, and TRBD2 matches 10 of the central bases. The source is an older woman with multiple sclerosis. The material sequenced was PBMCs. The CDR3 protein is CASSLELAGVYEQYF. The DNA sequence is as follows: TGTGCCAGCAGCTTGGAGCTAGCGGGGGTTTACGAGCAGTACTTC.